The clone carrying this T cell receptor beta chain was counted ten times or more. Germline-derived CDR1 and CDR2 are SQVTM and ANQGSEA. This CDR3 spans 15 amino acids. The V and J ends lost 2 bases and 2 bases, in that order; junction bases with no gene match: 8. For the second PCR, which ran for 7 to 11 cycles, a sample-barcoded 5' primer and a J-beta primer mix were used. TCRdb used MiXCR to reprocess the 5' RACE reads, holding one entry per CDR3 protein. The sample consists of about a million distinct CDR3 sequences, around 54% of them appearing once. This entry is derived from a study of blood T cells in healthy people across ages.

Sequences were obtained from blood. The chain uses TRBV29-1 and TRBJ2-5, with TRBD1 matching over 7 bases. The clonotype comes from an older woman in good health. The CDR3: CSVEIQGRDQETQYF. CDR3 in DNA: TGCAGCGTTGAAATACAGGGGCGAGATCAAGAGACCCAGTACTTC.